This T cell receptor (beta chain) was sequenced during a study of T-cell memory formation after mild COVID-19. Researchers used 5'RACE with constant-segment primers to make TCR alpha and TCR beta cDNA libraries that carry sample barcodes and UMIs. TCRdb analysed the 5' RACE reads with MiXCR anew, one entry per CDR3 protein. The sample consists of approximately 570,000 distinct CDR3 sequences, around 17% of them appearing once. Trimming removed 1 base at V and 4 bases at J, with 11 bases between. There are 15 residues in the CDR3. The receptor comes from an adult woman who had mild COVID-19 (a few samples of this study predate the infection). Cell type and time point are not known. The source material was PBMCs or a T cell subset sorted from them (not recorded which). This chain connects TRBV12-3 or TRBV12-4 to TRBJ1-3; D gene unclear. The CDR3 is CASSLVPVQGNTIYF. As DNA, the CDR3 is TGTGCCAGCAGTTTAGTGCCGGTCCAGGGAAACACCATATATTTT.